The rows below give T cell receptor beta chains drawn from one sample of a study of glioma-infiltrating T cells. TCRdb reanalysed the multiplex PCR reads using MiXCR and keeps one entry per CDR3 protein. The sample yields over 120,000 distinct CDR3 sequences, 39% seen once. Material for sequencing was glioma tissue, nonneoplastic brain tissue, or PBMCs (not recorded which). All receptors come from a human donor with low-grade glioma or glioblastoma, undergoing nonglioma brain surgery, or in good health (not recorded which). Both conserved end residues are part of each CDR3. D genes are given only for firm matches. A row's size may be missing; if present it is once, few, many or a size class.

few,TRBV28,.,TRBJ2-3,CASSLMISSTDTQYF,TGTGCCAGCAGTTTAATGATATCTAGCACAGATACGCAGTATTTT
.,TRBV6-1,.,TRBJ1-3,CASRDEFYSGNTIYF,TGTGCCAGCAGAGACGAGTTTTACTCTGGAAACACCATATATTTT
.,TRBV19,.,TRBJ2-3,CASSKLQGTDTQYF,TGTGCCAGTAGTAAATTACAGGGCACAGATACGCAGTATTTT
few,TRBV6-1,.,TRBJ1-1,CASSHRARTTEAFF,TGTGCCAGCAGCCACAGGGCCCGGACCACTGAAGCTTTCTTT
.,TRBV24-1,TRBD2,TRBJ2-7,CATSDTTSGSKEQYF,TGTGCCACCAGTGACACGACTAGCGGGAGTAAAGAGCAGTACTTC
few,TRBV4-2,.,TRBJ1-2,CASSHPGSQENTF,TGTGCCAGCAGCCACCCGGGATCGCAAGAAAACACCTTC
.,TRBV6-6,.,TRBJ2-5,CASSYQGAGYQETQYF,TGTGCCAGCAGTTACCAGGGAGCGGGTTACCAAGAGACCCAGTACTTC
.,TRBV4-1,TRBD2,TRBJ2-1,CASSQPASGSHEQFF,TGCGCCAGCAGCCAGCCGGCTAGCGGGAGCCATGAGCAGTTCTTC
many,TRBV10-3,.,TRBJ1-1,CAIKGQDTEAFF,TGTGCCATCAAGGGACAAGACACTGAAGCTTTCTTT
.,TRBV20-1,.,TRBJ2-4,CSAPPTENIQYF,TGCAGTGCCCCCCCGACAGAAAACATTCAGTACTTC
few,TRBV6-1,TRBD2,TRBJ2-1,CASRGSGGQSYNEQFF,TGTGCCAGCAGGGGTAGCGGGGGCCAATCCTACAATGAGCAGTTCTTC
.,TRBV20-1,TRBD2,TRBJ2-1,CSATSAGESNEQFF,TGCAGTGCCACCTCCGCGGGAGAGAGCAATGAGCAGTTCTTC
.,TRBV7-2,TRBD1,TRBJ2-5,CASSPSTGGGETQYF,TGTGCCAGCAGCCCCTCGACAGGGGGCGGCGAGACCCAGTACTTC
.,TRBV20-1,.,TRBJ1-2,CSAREGGTNYGYTF,TGCAGTGCTAGAGAGGGGGGGACTAACTATGGCTACACCTTC
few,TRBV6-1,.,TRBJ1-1,CATLPGRGTEAFF,TGTGCCACCTTACCGGGCCGAGGGACTGAAGCTTTCTTT
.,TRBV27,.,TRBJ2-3,CASSLYIDTQYF,TGTGCCAGCAGTTTATATATAGATACGCAGTATTTT
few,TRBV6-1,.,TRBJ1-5,CASSITGDSNQPQHF,TGTGCCAGCAGTATCACGGGGGATAGCAATCAGCCCCAGCATTTT
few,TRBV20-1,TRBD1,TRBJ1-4,CSAPGQGTTNEKLFF,TGCAGTGCTCCGGGACAGGGAACAACTAATGAAAAACTGTTTTTT
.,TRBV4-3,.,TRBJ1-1,CASSPPGGRDTEAFF,TGCGCCAGCAGCCCGCCCGGGGGGCGCGACACTGAAGCTTTCTTT
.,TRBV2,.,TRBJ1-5,CASSTSNQPQHF,TGTGCCAGCTCTACGAGCAATCAGCCCCAGCATTTT
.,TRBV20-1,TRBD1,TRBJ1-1,CSAMTGLGTEAFF,TGCAGTGCTATGACAGGGCTCGGCACTGAAGCTTTCTTT
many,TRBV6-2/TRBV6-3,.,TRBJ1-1,CASSYSRHTEAFF,TGTGCCAGCAGTTACTCGAGGCACACTGAAGCTTTCTTT